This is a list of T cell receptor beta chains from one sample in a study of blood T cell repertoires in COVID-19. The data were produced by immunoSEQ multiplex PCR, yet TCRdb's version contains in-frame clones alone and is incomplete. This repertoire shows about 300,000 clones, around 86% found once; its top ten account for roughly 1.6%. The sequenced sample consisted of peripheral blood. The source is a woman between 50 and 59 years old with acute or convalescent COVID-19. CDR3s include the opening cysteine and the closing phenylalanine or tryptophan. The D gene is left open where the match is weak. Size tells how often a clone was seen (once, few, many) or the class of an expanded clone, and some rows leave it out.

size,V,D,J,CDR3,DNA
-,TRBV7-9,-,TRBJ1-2,CASSLEGRALYGYTF,TGTGCCAGCAGCTTAGAGGGCAGGGCGCTCTATGGCTACACCTTC
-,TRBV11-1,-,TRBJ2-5,CASSLRTTQETQYF,TGTGCCAGCAGCTTAAGAACAACCCAAGAGACCCAGTACTTC
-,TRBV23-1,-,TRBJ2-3,CASGTGTDTQYF,TGCGCCAGCGGGACTGGCACAGATACGCAGTATTTT
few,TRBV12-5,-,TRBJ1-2,CASGLGSGVNYGYTF,TGTGCTAGTGGTTTGGGTTCAGGGGTCAACTATGGCTACACCTTC
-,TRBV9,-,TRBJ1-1,CASSPRYYSREAFF,TGTGCCAGCAGCCCCCGTTACTACTCTAGGGAAGCTTTCTTT
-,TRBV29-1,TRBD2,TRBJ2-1,CSWLGTSGRGGEQFF,TGCAGCTGGCTCGGGACTAGCGGGAGAGGGGGTGAGCAGTTCTTC
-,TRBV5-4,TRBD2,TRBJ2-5,CASSLTGGKETQYF,TGTGCCAGCAGCTTGACGGGGGGGAAAGAGACCCAGTACTTC
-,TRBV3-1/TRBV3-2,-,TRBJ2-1,CASSRGLLRSYNEQFF,TGTGCCAGCAGCCGGGGGCTGTTGCGGAGCTACAATGAGCAGTTCTTC
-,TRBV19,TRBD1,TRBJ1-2,CASSTWDSPSYGYTF,TGTGCCAGTAGTACCTGGGACAGCCCATCCTATGGCTACACCTTC
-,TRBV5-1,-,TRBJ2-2,CASSPRDAGNTGELFF,TGCGCCAGCAGCCCGCGGGACGCGGGCAACACCGGGGAGCTGTTTTTT
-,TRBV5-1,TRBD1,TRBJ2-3,CASSSRDRVDTDTQYF,TGCGCCAGCAGCTCCCGGGACAGGGTGGACACAGATACGCAGTATTTT
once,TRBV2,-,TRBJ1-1,CASSNGLNTEAFF,TGTGCCAGCAGTAACGGTCTGAACACTGAAGCTTTCTTT
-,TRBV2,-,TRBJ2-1,CASTPGQYNEQFF,TGTGCCAGCACGCCAGGGCAATATAATGAGCAGTTCTTC
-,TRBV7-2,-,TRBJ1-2,CASSLSPGANYGYTF,TGTGCCAGCAGCTTATCCCCGGGGGCTAACTATGGCTACACCTTC
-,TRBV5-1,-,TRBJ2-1,CASIPGVGWVEQFF,TGCGCCAGCATCCCCGGGGTAGGGTGGGTTGAGCAGTTCTTC
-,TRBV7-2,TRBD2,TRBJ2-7,CASSLVVAGDYEQYF,TGTGCCAGCAGCTTAGTCGTAGCGGGAGACTACGAGCAGTACTTC
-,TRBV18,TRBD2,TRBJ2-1,CASSPQVTSGANEQFF,TGTGCCAGCTCACCACAGGTGACTAGCGGGGCTAATGAGCAGTTCTTC
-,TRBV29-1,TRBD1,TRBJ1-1,CSVGQGANTEAFF,TGCAGCGTTGGACAGGGGGCGAACACTGAAGCTTTCTTT
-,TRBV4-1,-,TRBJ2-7,CASSQGGGFSSYEQYF,TGCGCCAGCAGCCAAGGAGGGGGATTCAGCTCCTACGAGCAGTACTTC